This TCR beta chain was sequenced for a study of vaccination and CD4 T cells after COVID-19. The Oncomine TCR Beta short-read assay generated sequence data from the DNA of cultured CD4+ T cells. TCRdb re-analysed the PCR reads in MiXCR, keeping a single row per CDR3 protein. The sample contains 10,000 to 14,000 distinct CDR3 sequences, around 60% of which appear only once. As regards this clonotype: What it binds is unknown.

Treatment denoted: approximately 9-day PBMC culture with coronavirus spike peptide pools or control peptides (ViraFEST assay). Material: CD4+ T cells from blood, cultured in vitro, obtained before SARS-CoV-2 vaccination. The TCR sequence derives from a human donor who had recovered from COVID-19.

DNA of the CDR3: TGTGCCATCCTCCCCAAGGACAGGGGAGGGTACGAGCAGTACTTC. Amino acids: CAILPKDRGGYEQYF. The V gene is TRBV28, the J gene TRBJ2-7; TRBD1 aligns across 9 bases. The CDR3 is 15 amino acids. The V and J ends lost 10 bases and 4 bases, in that order; junction bases with no gene match: 14. Germline V gene data show CDR1 as MDHEN and CDR2 as SYDVKM. Complete variable domain (other parts from reference TRBV28 and TRBJ2-7): DVKVTQSSRYLVKRTGEKVFLECVQDMDHENMFWYRQDPGLGLRLIYFSYDVKMKEKGDIPEGYSVSREKKERFSLILESASTNQTSMYLCAILPKDRGGYEQYFGPGTRLTVT.